Each of the 22 T cell receptor beta chains below was sequenced from the same sample in a study of blood T cells in healthy people across ages. Combining a sample-barcoded 5' primer with a J-beta primer mix, a second PCR ran for 7 to 11 cycles. Using its own MiXCR run on the 5' RACE reads, TCRdb lists one record per CDR3 protein. The table shows approximately 1,700,000 distinct CDR3 sequences, with around 42% occurring only once. The sequencing sample was made of blood. These receptors came from a human donor in good health.

This clonotype was observed a few times. The J gene is TRBJ2-3, the V gene TRBV20-1, with TRBD2 as a possible D gene (7 bases). V lost 6 bases and J 6 bases, leaving 19 bases between the germline ends. This CDR3 spans 14 amino acids. The germline CDR1 and CDR2 sequences are DFQATT and SNEGSKA (reference sequence). The CDR3 sequence is CSAPASGGLDTQYF. The CDR3 region has the DNA TGCAGTGCCCCGGCTTCCGGGGGGCTGGATACGCAGTATTTT.

This clonotype was found a few times. The chain uses TRBV29-1 and TRBJ2-1; perhaps TRBD1 as D (6 bases). V lost 8 bases and J 3 bases, leaving 14 bases between the germline ends. CDR3 length equals 13 residues. Germline assignment: CDR1 SQVTM and CDR2 ANQGSEA. DNA of the CDR3: TGCAGCATACAGGGTGGGGGCTACAATGAGCAGTTCTTC. This sequence encodes CSIQGGGYNEQFF.

The gene calls are TRBV7-2 and TRBJ2-4; TRBD1 might be the D (6 bases). Matching the DNA end better, TRBJ2-7 makes the J call doubtful. Germline CDR1 is SGHTA and CDR2 is FQGNSA. The CDR3 contains 13 residues. In nucleotides, the CDR3 is TGTGCCAGCAGCATGGACAGAACCTACGAGCAGTACTTC. Amino acid sequence: CASSMDRTYEQYF.

The chain carries TRBV4-3 and TRBJ2-3; the match to TRBD2 covers 13 bases. V trimming: 4 bases; J trimming: 8 bases; junction bases outside the gene matches: 18. Germline CDR1 reads LGHNA; CDR2 reads YSLEER. The CDR3 contains 19 residues. The CDR3 protein is CASSLLDPAGLAGEVTQYF. CDR3 bases: TGCGCCAGCAGCCTCCTTGACCCTGCTGGACTAGCGGGGGAGGTTACGCAGTATTTT.

CDR3 nucleotide sequence: TGTGCCAGCAGCCAAATACAGAACTATGGCTACACCTTC. Its translation is CASSQIQNYGYTF. This chain links TRBV3-1 with TRBJ1-2; D is uncertain. The V end was cut by 2 bases, the J end by 2 bases, with 6 bases between. The CDR3 covers 13 residues. Germline V gene lookup returns CDR1 LGHDT and CDR2 YNNKEL (reference sequence).

This clonotype was detected a few times. The chain carries TRBV24-1 and TRBJ2-7; a possible D gene is TRBD1 (5 bases). The CDR3 spans 13 residues. CDR1 and CDR2 from the germline V gene are KGHDR and SFDVKD. The V and J ends lost 4 bases and 3 bases respectively, with 9 bases between them. CDR3 DNA: TGTGCCACCAGTGACCCCACAGGCTACGAGCAGTACTTC. It specifies CATSDPTGYEQYF.

The rearrangement links TRBV5-1 to TRBJ2-3; a possible D gene is TRBD2 (6 bases). The V gene lost 5 bases and the J gene lost 7 bases, with 14 bases spanning the gap. Germline assignment: CDR1 SGHRS and CDR2 YFSETQ. The CDR3 sequence is 13 residues long. CDR3 sequence: CASRNGGEHTQYF. Written as DNA, the CDR3 is TGCGCCAGCAGAAATGGCGGGGAACATACGCAGTATTTT.

Only a few counts were recorded for this clonotype. This chain links TRBV5-1 with TRBJ2-7, with D unresolved. This CDR3 region has 16 residues. The V gene's germline CDR1 is SGHRS and CDR2 YFSETQ. V shed 2 bases and J shed 2 bases, with 17 bases lying between them. The CDR3, as DNA: TGCGCCAGCAGCTTCGTCGACCGACGGCCCCCCTACGAGCAGTACTTC. Its translation is CASSFVDRRPPYEQYF.

The chain couples TRBV9 to TRBJ1-1, with a weak D call TRBD1 (5 bases). The CDR3 length is 14 residues. Germline assignment: CDR1 SGDLS and CDR2 YYNGEE. Trimming left V 0 bases short and J 5 bases short, with 11 bases between. The DNA for the CDR3 is TGTGCCAGCAGCGTAGCTCCAGGGAGGACTGAAGCTTTCTTT. Its protein is CASSVAPGRTEAFF.

DNA for the CDR3: TGCGCCAGCAGATTTCACTCCGGGACAGGGGCAGACAATGAGCAGTTCTTC. It translates to CASRFHSGTGADNEQFF. This chain uses TRBV5-1 with TRBJ2-1; 10 nucleotides agree with TRBD1. The CDR3 runs 17 residues. Germline-derived CDR1 and CDR2 are SGHRS and YFSETQ. V shed 5 bases, J shed 5 bases, and the junction held 13 bases outside the gene matches.

In this sample, this clonotype turned up once. This sequence joins TRBV4-1 and TRBJ1-4; D perhaps matches TRBD1 (5 bases). From germline, CDR1 is MGHRA and CDR2 YSYEKL. V lost 2 bases and J 7 bases, leaving 11 bases between the germline ends. The length of the CDR3 is 14 residues. CDR3 sequence reads: CASSQRGHVEKLFF. Written as DNA, the CDR3 is TGCGCCAGCAGCCAACGAGGACATGTTGAAAAACTGTTTTTT.

This chain links TRBV20-1 with TRBJ1-2; D ambiguous. V was pared by 4 bases and J by 11 bases, with 14 bases between. CDR3 size: 11 residues. Germline V lookup: CDR1 DFQATT, CDR2 SNEGSKA (reference sequence). CDR3: CSATVKSGYTF. The CDR3 DNA reads as TGCAGTGCTACCGTGAAGAGTGGGTACACCTTC.

This clonotype was observed a few times. The chain uses TRBV15 and TRBJ1-2; D unclear. Germline CDR1 LNHNV, CDR2 YYDKDF (reference sequence). The CDR3 loop spans 14 amino acids. Trimming stripped 1 base from V and 4 bases from J, with 10 bases between. The CDR3 reads CATSRAGGSYGYTF. CDR3 DNA: TGTGCCACCAGCAGAGCGGGAGGAAGCTATGGCTACACCTTC.

This clonotype was detected a few times. The rearrangement links TRBV7-2 to TRBJ1-4, with D possibly being TRBD1 (5 bases). Germline loops: CDR1 SGHTA, CDR2 FQGNSA. This CDR3 is 14 amino acids long. Trimming left V 2 bases short and J 8 bases short, with 12 bases between. Here the CDR3 reads CASSLRSRVEKLFF. In DNA form, the CDR3 reads TGTGCCAGCAGCTTACGAAGCAGGGTGGAAAAACTGTTTTTT.

The rearrangement links TRBV2 to TRBJ1-1, with D unresolved. Germline CDR1 and CDR2: SNHLY and FYNNEI. The CDR3 runs 15 residues. Trimming shortened V by 2 bases and J by 0 bases, and 10 bases separated the two germline ends. The CDR3: CASSEFNGMNTEAFF. The CDR3 coding sequence is TGTGCCAGCAGTGAATTCAATGGCATGAACACTGAAGCTTTCTTT.

V gene TRBV9 combines with J gene TRBJ2-3; D may be TRBD2 (5 bases). V was cut by 0 bases and J by 1 base, with 9 bases left in between. The CDR3 is 15 amino acids. The germline V gene has CDR1 SGDLS and CDR2 YYNGEE. Here the CDR3 DNA reads TGTGCCAGCAGCGTAGACGTGAGGGGCACAGATACGCAGTATTTT. Translation: CASSVDVRGTDTQYF.

This clonotype has only a few counts. The V and J genes are TRBV6-6 and TRBJ2-5; 8 positions agree with TRBD1. This CDR3 contains 15 residues. V lost 2 bases to trimming and J lost 5 bases; unmatched junction nucleotides: 7. Germline V CDR1 and CDR2: MNHNY, SVGAGI (reference sequence). The DNA of the CDR3 is TGTGCCAGCAGTTACACGGGACAGGTGGAGGAGACCCAGTACTTC. This codes for CASSYTGQVEETQYF.

The V gene is TRBV29-1, the J gene TRBJ1-1; D is unresolved. The CDR3 extends over 14 amino acids. Germline V CDR1 and CDR2: SQVTM, ANQGSEA. Deletions cut 6 bases from V and 1 base from J, with 15 bases between. In nucleotides, the CDR3 is TGCAGCGTCAAAGTACAGTTTCCGAACACTGAAGCTTTCTTT. Its protein is CSVKVQFPNTEAFF.

The rearrangement joins TRBV4-1 to TRBJ1-1; 11 nucleotides match TRBD1. Germline V gene data show CDR1 as MGHRA and CDR2 as YSYEKL. This CDR3 has 15 residues. V was pared by 4 bases and J by 7 bases, with 8 bases of the junction left unmatched. CDR3 sequence (DNA): TGCGCCAGCAGCCGCGGACAGGGGGCGTCAATTGAAGCTTTCTTT. This gives the protein CASSRGQGASIEAFF.

The CDR3 region has the DNA TGTGCCAGCAGTCATACTAGCATCCCCACAGATACGCAGTATTTT. Its translation is CASSHTSIPTDTQYF. The chain recombines TRBV28 with TRBJ2-3; possibly TRBD2 for D (6 bases). The CDR3 totals 15 residues. Trimming pared 5 bases from V and 2 bases from J, leaving 14 bases between. Germline loops: CDR1 MDHEN, CDR2 SYDVKM.

This clonotype showed up just once. The chain links TRBV29-1 to TRBJ2-1, with 8 bases identical to TRBD1. The trim removed 5 bases at V and 0 bases at J, leaving 3 bases unmatched. Germline CDR1 is SQVTM and CDR2 is ANQGSEA. This CDR3 contains 14 residues. The CDR3 coding sequence is TGCAGCGTTTACGGACAGGGCTCCTACAATGAGCAGTTCTTC. Its protein is CSVYGQGSYNEQFF.

This clonotype was counted a single time. The chain recombines TRBV4-1 with TRBJ2-5; TRBD2 aligns across 10 bases. The end of the DNA aligns better with TRBJ2-7, so the J call may be wrong. Germline lookup yields CDR1 MGHRA and CDR2 YSYEKL. The CDR3 spans 14 residues. The CDR3 protein is CASSQPGLANEQYF. Written as DNA, the CDR3 is TGCGCCAGCAGCCAGCCGGGACTAGCGAACGAGCAGTACTTC.